This T cell receptor beta chain was obtained from a study of T cell responses to AZD1222 COVID-19 vaccine. Study background: The analysis combined second doses at about 4 or about 12 weeks.

Comments on this clone: Its antigen is unidentified.

This table comes from immunoSEQ multiplex PCR, and its TCRdb copy is limited to in-frame clones, with some not included. The sample carries about 140,000 clones, roughly 90% recorded once. The CDR3 extends over 17 amino acids. V was pared by 4 bases and J by 4 bases, with 22 bases between. CDR1 is MGHRA, CDR2 YSYEKL, per germline. Study-wide findings and caveats: Clonal diversity may have been underestimated, and the donors were mostly white British, with more females than males. Spike-specific TCR breadth and depth were elevated following two AZD1222 doses.

The material sequenced was peripheral blood, taken on day 0 of AZD1222 vaccination. The chain employs TRBV4-1 and TRBJ1-2; perhaps TRBD1 as D (5 bases). This TCR derives from an adult in good health. The CDR3 DNA follows: TGCGCCAGCAGCCCAAGTACGGGGTGGGAGGGGAGCTATGGCTACACCTTC. As protein: CASSPSTGWEGSYGYTF.